This TCR beta chain was sequenced during a study of blood T cell repertoires in COVID-19. Study in general: Sites across the United States, Italy and Spain contributed samples from acute and convalescent COVID-19. PBMCs, B-cell-depleted T cells, or T cells were the source of the cDNA or gDNA that made up the material.

This clone turned up a few times. Study processing details: It was from reference gene primer amplification that nucleated cell counts were estimated. Measured with immunoSEQ multiplex PCR; TCRdb has only the in-frame clones, and not every one. That table is the source of V, J and clone size, and D and trimming were worked out from the DNA. The sample consists of about 60,000 clones, 70% to 90% of them appearing once. The CDR3 contains 17 residues. V was cut by 0 bases and J by 5 bases, with 17 bases left in between. From germline, CDR1 is SGHTS and CDR2 YDEGEE. The sample consisted of peripheral blood. The V and J genes are TRBV5-8 and TRBJ2-2; D perhaps matches TRBD2 (6 bases). This receptor was taken from a man aged 70-80 years with acute or convalescent COVID-19. CDR3 region: CASSLDWGLRRTGELFF. CDR3 in DNA: TGTGCCAGCAGCTTGGATTGGGGACTTCGAAGGACCGGGGAGCTGTTTTTT.